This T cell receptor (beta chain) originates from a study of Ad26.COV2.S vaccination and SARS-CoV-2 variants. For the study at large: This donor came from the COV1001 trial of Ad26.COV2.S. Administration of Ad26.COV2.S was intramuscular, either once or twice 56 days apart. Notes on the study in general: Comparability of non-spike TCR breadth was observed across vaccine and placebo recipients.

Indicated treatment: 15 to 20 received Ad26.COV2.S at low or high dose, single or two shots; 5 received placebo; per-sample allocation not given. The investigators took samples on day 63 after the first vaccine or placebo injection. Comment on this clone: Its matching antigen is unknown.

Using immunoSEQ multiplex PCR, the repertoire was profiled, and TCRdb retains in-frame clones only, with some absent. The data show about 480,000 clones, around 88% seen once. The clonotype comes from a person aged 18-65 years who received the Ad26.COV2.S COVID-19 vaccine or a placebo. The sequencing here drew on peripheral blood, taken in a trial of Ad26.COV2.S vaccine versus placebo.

The CDR3 DNA follows: TGTGCCAGCAGCCAAAAGAAGACCGGGACTCATGGTTACGAGCAGTACTTC. Translating gives CASSQKKTGTHGYEQYF. The J gene is TRBJ2-7, the V gene TRBV3-1 (or the pseudogene TRBV3-2); TRBD2 might be the D (6 bases). The length of the CDR3 is 17 residues. Germline V gene sequence: CDR1 LGHDT, CDR2 YNNKEL (reference sequence). Trimming took off 2 bases at V and 4 bases at J, with 21 bases between the two ends.